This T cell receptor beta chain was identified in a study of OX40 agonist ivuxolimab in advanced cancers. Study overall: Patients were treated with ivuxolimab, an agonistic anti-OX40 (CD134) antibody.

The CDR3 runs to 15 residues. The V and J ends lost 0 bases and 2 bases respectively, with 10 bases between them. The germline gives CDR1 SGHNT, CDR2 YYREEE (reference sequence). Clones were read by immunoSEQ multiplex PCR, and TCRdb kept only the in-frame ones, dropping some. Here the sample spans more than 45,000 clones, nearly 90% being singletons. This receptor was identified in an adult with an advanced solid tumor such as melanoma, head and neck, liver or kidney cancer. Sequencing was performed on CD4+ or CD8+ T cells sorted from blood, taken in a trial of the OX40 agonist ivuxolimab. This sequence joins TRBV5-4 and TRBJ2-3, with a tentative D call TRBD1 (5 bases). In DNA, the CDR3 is TGTGCCAGCAGCTTGGGGACACGGGCCACAGATACGCAGTATTTT. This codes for CASSLGTRATDTQYF.